A single sample gave rise to the 30 T cell receptor beta chains below, sequenced in a study of blood T cell repertoires in COVID-19. The method was immunoSEQ multiplex PCR; TCRdb's version includes in-frame clones alone and lacks a portion of them. This table has under 250,000 clones, approximately 90% appearing once. The source material was PBMCs or T cells enriched from blood (not recorded which). Receptor source: a man in his forties or fifties who had recovered from COVID-19.

This clone has more than one count but fewer than ten. V and J are TRBV4-3 and TRBJ2-1, with a weak D call TRBD1 (6 bases). V lost 3 bases, J lost 7 bases, and 13 bases lay in between. The germline CDR1 and CDR2 sequences are LGHNA and YSLEER. The length of the CDR3 is 14 residues. The CDR3 bases are TGCGCCAGCAGCCACCAACAGGGCCAGAATGAGCAGTTCTTC. Residues: CASSHQQGQNEQFF.

Many counts were recorded for this clone. The rearrangement links TRBV6-2 or TRBV6-3 to TRBJ2-7; D is possibly TRBD2 (5 bases). This CDR3 has 13 amino acids. Germline V CDR1 and CDR2: MNHEY, SVGEGT. V lost 4 bases and J 4 bases, leaving 11 bases between the germline ends. CDR3 sequence: CASSLGLLYEQYF. The CDR3 DNA is TGTGCCAGCAGTTTAGGACTTCTTTACGAGCAGTACTTC.

This rearrangement joins TRBV30 to TRBJ2-3, with D possibly being TRBD1 (6 bases). Trimming shortened V by 0 bases and J by 4 bases, and 14 bases separated the two germline ends. The CDR3 loop spans 15 amino acids. CDR1 is GTSNPN and CDR2 is SVGIG in the germline V gene (reference sequence). The CDR3 DNA sequence: TGTGCCTGGAGTGTCCCAGGGGCGAGGGCAGATACGCAGTATTTT. It yields the protein CAWSVPGARADTQYF.

The chain joins TRBV5-1 to TRBJ2-1, with 7 positions matching TRBD2. CDR1 and CDR2 from the germline V gene are SGHRS and YFSETQ. There are 16 residues in the CDR3. Unmatched junction bases numbered 3, after V lost 0 bases and J lost 0 bases. As DNA, the CDR3 is TGCGCCAGCAGCTTGGATCCGGGAGGCTCCTACAATGAGCAGTTCTTC. Protein product: CASSLDPGGSYNEQFF.

This clone was detected only a few times. The V gene is TRBV6-5, the J gene TRBJ2-3, with 13 bases lining up with TRBD2. V shed 4 bases and J 1 base; nucleotides not matched to a gene: 2. Germline CDR1 and CDR2: MNHEY and SVGAGI. The CDR3 loop spans 16 amino acids. The CDR3: CASSSGLAGGTDTQYF. CDR3 coding DNA: TGTGCCAGCAGTTCCGGACTAGCGGGAGGCACAGATACGCAGTATTTT.

The chain employs TRBV27 and TRBJ2-5, with 9 bases aligning to TRBD1. With V trimmed by 7 bases and J by 7 bases, 10 bases remained unmatched. Germline V gives CDR1 MNHEY, CDR2 SMNVEV (reference sequence). The CDR3 covers 14 residues. CDR3 sequence (DNA): TGTGCCAGCACCTCCGGGACAGGGAGGGCGACCCAGTACTTC. Its translation is CASTSGTGRATQYF.

V usage is TRBV2 and J usage is TRBJ1-4, with TRBD1 matching 7 bases. The V and J ends lost 5 bases and 3 bases, in that order; junction bases with no gene match: 6. This CDR3 has 15 residues. Germline V gives CDR1 SNHLY, CDR2 FYNNEI. CDR3 residues: CASSKTGFANEKLFF. In DNA form, the CDR3 reads TGTGCCAGCAGTAAGACAGGGTTCGCTAATGAAAAACTGTTTTTT.

This chain uses TRBV19 with TRBJ1-2, with 9 bases matching TRBD1. The V segment lost 5 bases and the J segment 2 bases; nucleotides outside the gene matches: 9. This CDR3 has 16 residues. The germline CDR1 and CDR2 sequences are LNHDA and SQIVND (reference sequence). This CDR3 reads CASSLQTGGENYGYTF. CDR3 in DNA: TGTGCCAGTAGTCTTCAGACAGGGGGGGAGAACTATGGCTACACCTTC.

This chain links TRBV11-3 with TRBJ2-7; 9 bases are shared with TRBD2. Germline CDR1 reads SGHNT; CDR2 reads YENEEA. The V gene end was trimmed by 0 bases and the J gene end by 0 bases; junction bases not matched to a gene: 0. CDR3 length: 15 amino acids. The CDR3 is CASSLDSGSSYEQYF. The CDR3 DNA reads as TGTGCCAGCAGCTTAGATAGCGGGAGCTCCTACGAGCAGTACTTC. The entire variable domain, with the rest obtained from reference TRBV11-3 and TRBJ2-7, is as follows: EAGVVQSPRYKIIEKKQPVAFWCNPISGHNTLYWYLQNLGQGPELLIRYENEEAVDDSQLPKDRFSAERLKGVDSTLKIQPAELGDSAVYLCASSLDSGSSYEQYFGPGTRLTVT.

The J gene is TRBJ1-2, the V gene TRBV5-1, with D perhaps matching TRBD1 (6 bases). CDR1 and CDR2 from the germline V gene are SGHRS and YFSETQ. V was shortened by 2 bases and J by 11 bases, with 13 bases between the two germline ends. The CDR3 runs 12 residues. As DNA, the CDR3 is TGCGCCAGCAGCTTTCGGGGGGCGGATTACACCTTC. Amino acids: CASSFRGADYTF.

With regard to this clone: One junction end disagrees with the germline gene, perhaps due to a read error. The J gene is TRBJ1-2, the V gene TRBV12-3 or TRBV12-4, with D possibly being TRBD1 (6 bases). The CDR3 is 13 residues long. The DNA for the CDR3 is TGTGCCGGCAGTTTTACAGGGACCTATGGCTACACCTTC. This sequence encodes CAGSFTGTYGYTF.

The table lists this clone with a count of one. V and J are TRBV7-8 and TRBJ2-1; 7 positions agree with TRBD2. Germline V gene sequence: CDR1 SGHVS, CDR2 FQNEAQ. The trim removed 2 bases at V and 2 bases at J, leaving 12 bases unmatched. This CDR3 region has 18 residues. CDR3 DNA: TGTGCCAGCAGCTTACGAGCCTTGCTCGCGGGGGCCTACAATGAGCAGTTCTTC. Encoded protein: CASSLRALLAGAYNEQFF.

This clone was seen only a few times. The V call is TRBV19, the J call TRBJ2-2, with D tentatively TRBD1 (5 bases). The CDR3 loop spans 15 amino acids. CDR1 and CDR2 (germline): LNHDA, SQIVND (reference sequence). V gave up 7 bases and J gave up 0 bases, with 12 bases separating them. The CDR3 sequence: CASTGDSANTGELFF. The CDR3 nucleotides are TGTGCCAGTACCGGCGACAGCGCGAACACCGGGGAGCTGTTTTTT.

The chain has TRBV13 and TRBJ1-2, with 8 bases lining up with TRBD1. Germline V lookup: CDR1 PRHDT, CDR2 FYEKMQ (reference sequence). V trimming: 6 bases; J trimming: 4 bases; junction bases outside the gene matches: 7. This CDR3 comprises 14 residues. The CDR3, as DNA: TGTGCCAGCAGTTTAACAGGGGGGAGCTATGGCTACACCTTC. It codes for CASSLTGGSYGYTF.

The V and J genes are TRBV6-5 and TRBJ1-2; D possibly corresponds to TRBD1 (5 bases). V was clipped by 10 bases and J by 6 bases, with 18 bases between them. CDR3 length equals 13 residues. Germline V CDR1 and CDR2: MNHEY, SVGAGI. The CDR3 protein is CATWDAGGDGYTF. CDR3 nucleotides: TGTGCCACCTGGGACGCCGGGGGAGATGGCTACACCTTC.

V is TRBV12-5 and J is TRBJ2-1, with TRBD1 matching 8 bases. Germline values: CDR1 LGHNT, CDR2 FRNRAP. The trim removed 7 bases at V and 3 bases at J, leaving 5 bases unmatched. The CDR3 sequence is 14 residues long. CDR3 nucleotides: TGTGCTAGTGTTGCCGGACAGGGCTACAATGAGCAGTTCTTC. It specifies CASVAGQGYNEQFF.

The rearrangement uses TRBV7-2 and TRBJ2-5; D unclear. V was clipped by 8 bases and J by 2 bases, with 12 bases between them. CDR1 SGHTA and CDR2 FQGNSA come from the germline V gene. The CDR3 extends over 13 amino acids. The CDR3 loop reads CASVTTLQETQYF. Written as DNA, the CDR3 is TGTGCCAGCGTTACGACACTGCAAGAGACCCAGTACTTC.

The J gene is TRBJ2-2, the V gene TRBV7-8, with 7 positions matching TRBD2. The CDR3 loop spans 13 amino acids. J was trimmed by 6 bases and V by 2 bases; bases with no gene match: 0. Germline V CDR1 and CDR2: SGHVS, FQNEAQ. The CDR3 region has the DNA TGTGCCAGCAGCTTAACTAGCGCCGGGGAGCTGTTTTTT. It specifies CASSLTSAGELFF.

The chain recombines TRBV30 with TRBJ2-7; TRBD2 aligns across 10 bases. This CDR3 is 14 amino acids long. CDR1 is GTSNPN and CDR2 is SVGIG in the germline V gene (reference sequence). V lost 2 bases and J lost 7; bases outside the gene matches: 8. The CDR3 region is CAWSSSGGAWEQYF. CDR3 bases: TGTGCCTGGAGTTCCAGCGGGGGGGCGTGGGAGCAGTACTTC.

This clone was observed once. V is TRBV27 and J is TRBJ1-5; unclear D gene. CDR3 size: 12 residues. V was pared by 8 bases and J by 4 bases, with 9 bases between. Germline CDR1 is MNHEY and CDR2 is SMNVEV (reference sequence). This chain's CDR3 is CASPFINQPQHF. DNA of the CDR3: TGTGCCAGCCCTTTTATTAATCAGCCCCAGCATTTT.

The genes are TRBV28 and TRBJ1-5; D remains unclear. The CDR3 spans 13 residues. The germline V gene has CDR1 MDHEN and CDR2 SYDVKM. V was clipped by 6 bases and J by 4 bases, with 10 bases between them. CDR3 protein: CASRYQTNQPQHF. DNA for the CDR3: TGTGCCAGCAGATATCAAACTAATCAGCCCCAGCATTTT.

The rearrangement uses TRBV10-3 and TRBJ2-7, with 7 nucleotides matching TRBD1. Trimming took 3 bases from V and 2 from J; bases not matched to a gene: 4. The CDR3 loop spans 14 amino acids. The germline CDR1 and CDR2 sequences are ENHRY and SYGVKD. The CDR3, as DNA: TGTGCCATCAGTGACCCGCAGGGGGCCTACGAGCAGTACTTC. This translates into CAISDPQGAYEQYF.

Concerning this clone: A single base separates this from a much larger clone, so it may be a read error. The chain has TRBV5-4 and TRBJ1-2; TRBD1 matches 7 bases. Trimming removed 4 bases from V and 4 bases from J; junction bases left unmatched: 4. Germline V gene lookup returns CDR1 SGHNT and CDR2 YYREEE (reference sequence). The CDR3 is 13 residues long. This CDR3 is CASSGDRVYGYTF. For the CDR3, the DNA is TGTGCCAGCAGCGGGGACAGAGTCTATGGCTACACCTTC.

The chain carries TRBV2 and TRBJ2-5; 8 bases are a match to TRBD2. The CDR3 sequence is 15 residues long. CDR1 and CDR2 (germline): SNHLY, FYNNEI. J lost 0 bases, V lost 6 bases, and 6 bases had no gene match. The CDR3 DNA sequence: TGTGCCAGCAGGCCAGCGGGGGCCTACCAAGAGACCCAGTACTTC. Protein product: CASRPAGAYQETQYF.

The rearrangement joins TRBV7-9 to TRBJ2-3, with a possible D match to TRBD2 (6 bases). CDR3 size: 16 residues. Germline V CDR1 and CDR2: SEHNR, FQNEAQ (reference sequence). The V end was cut by 4 bases, the J end by 1 base, with 15 bases between. CDR3 bases: TGTGCCAGCAGCTCAACGGGGCGGGGCGGCACAGATACGCAGTATTTT. As protein: CASSSTGRGGTDTQYF.

About this clone itself: An end of the junction differs from the germline gene, which may be a read error. The chain carries TRBV2 and TRBJ1-1; 8 nucleotides match TRBD1. Germline CDR1 is SNHLY and CDR2 is FYNNEI. The CDR3 is made up of 12 amino acids. The CDR3: CASSESRQGRIF. Here the CDR3 DNA reads TGTGCCAGCAGTGAAAGCAGACAGGGGCGAATCTTT. The whole variable domain, remainder taken from reference TRBV2 and TRBJ1-1, is EPEVTQTPSHQVTQMGQEVILRCVPISNHLYFYWYRQILGQKVEFLVSFYNNEISEKSEIFDDQFSVERPDGSNFTLKIRSTKLEDSAMYFCASSESRQGRIFGQGTRLTVV.

This rearrangement joins TRBV5-1 to TRBJ2-1; 8 nucleotides align to TRBD1. J lost 8 bases, V lost 5 bases, and 12 bases had no gene match. There are 15 residues in the CDR3. The germline CDR1 and CDR2 sequences are SGHRS and YFSETQ. CDR3 amino acids: CASRQTGQGSDEQFF. The CDR3 DNA is TGCGCCAGCAGACAGACTGGACAGGGATCAGATGAGCAGTTCTTC.

The rearrangement joins TRBV19 to TRBJ1-1; perhaps TRBD1 as D (6 bases). V gave up 4 bases and J gave up 1 base, with 13 bases separating them. This CDR3 has 15 residues. CDR1 and CDR2 from the germline V gene are LNHDA and SQIVND (reference sequence). The CDR3 DNA reads as TGTGCCAGTAGTACCTACAGGGCCGAGAACACTGAAGCTTTCTTT. Its protein is CASSTYRAENTEAFF.

The rearrangement uses TRBV7-9 and TRBJ1-2; unclear D gene. The CDR3 is 12 residues long. Trimming shortened V by 7 bases and J by 2 bases, and 8 bases separated the two germline ends. CDR1 and CDR2 (germline): SEHNR, FQNEAQ (reference sequence). The CDR3 reads CASTTSNYGYTF. The CDR3, as DNA: TGTGCCAGCACCACCTCGAACTATGGCTACACCTTC.

V and J are TRBV6-5 and TRBJ1-4, with 7 bases aligning to TRBD1. The CDR3 has 13 amino acids. Germline V gene sequence: CDR1 MNHEY, CDR2 SVGAGI. After removal of 8 bases from V and 8 bases from J, the junction contained 8 bases not matched to a gene. CDR3 in amino acids: CASRPADREKLFF. Written as DNA, the CDR3 is TGTGCCAGCCGGCCTGCGGACAGGGAAAAACTGTTTTTT.